A selection of T cell receptor beta chains follows, all from one sample in a study of vaccination and CD4 T cells after COVID-19. MiXCR, applied by TCRdb to the PCR reads, yields one record per CDR3 protein. The profile shows 12,000 or so distinct CDR3 sequences, 46% of them singletons. These receptors have no identified antigens. Specimen: CD4+ T cells from blood, cultured in vitro. The receptors stem from a human donor who had recovered from COVID-19. Both conserved end residues are part of each CDR3. D genes are given only for firm matches. For some rows the clone size is stated as once, few or many, or as a class when expanded; others skip it.

-	TRBV7-9	-	TRBJ1-2	TGTGCCAGCAGCCCTCAGGGCCTCTATGGCTACACCTTC	CASSPQGLYGYTF
TRBD1	TRBV7-9	-	TRBJ1-6	TGTGCCAGCAGCAACCGGGACAGGGTGCAGGTGGAGAGTTCACCCCTCCACTTT	CASSNRDRVQVESSPLHF
TRBD1	TRBV11-3	-	TRBJ1-1	TGTGCCAGCAGCCACAGGGGGTTCCAGGGGGACACTGAAGCTTTCTTT	CASSHRGFQGDTEAFF
-	TRBV5-1	-	TRBJ2-7	TGCGCCAGCAGCTCGGACTCGAGCTCCTACGAGCAGTACTTC	CASSSDSSSYEQYF
TRBD2	TRBV4-1	few	TRBJ2-3	TGCGCCAGCAGCCCAACTAGCGGGGGGGTAACAGATACGCAGTATTTT	CASSPTSGGVTDTQYF
TRBD1	TRBV11-3	-	TRBJ1-1	TGTGCCAGCAGCAAAGGGCGGGACAGGGGGCTTACTGAAGCTTTCTTT	CASSKGRDRGLTEAFF
-	TRBV5-4	-	TRBJ1-2	TGTGCCAGCAGCTTGGCCTTAAGACTCAAGACAGGCGGCTACACCTTC	CASSLALRLKTGGYTF
-	TRBV12-3/TRBV12-4	few	TRBJ1-3	TGTGCCAGCAGTTTAAGCGGGGGTAGAAACACCATATATTTT	CASSLSGGRNTIYF
-	TRBV6-5	few	TRBJ1-2	TGTGCCAGCAGTTCCTCGGGTTCCAACCCCAGGGGCTACACCTTC	CASSSSGSNPRGYTF
-	TRBV6-5	few	TRBJ1-5	TGTGCCAGCAGTTACAGAAATGGTGGTCAGCCCCAGCATTTT	CASSYRNGGQPQHF
-	TRBV10-2	-	TRBJ2-7	TGCGCCAGCAGACGCCCCTACGGGGGGACAACGGTAATTAACTACGAGCAGTACTTC	CASRRPYGGTTVINYEQYF
-	TRBV6-5	-	TRBJ1-1	TGTGCCAGCAGTTACGAAAGGATCACTGAAGCTTTCTTT	CASSYERITEAFF
TRBD2	TRBV7-2	-	TRBJ2-1	TGTGCCAGCAGCTCAATTCTCCTTACTAGCGATGAGCAGTTCTTC	CASSSILLTSDEQFF
-	TRBV20-1	-	TRBJ1-1	TGCAGTGCTAACCTCGGGCCGGGCACTGAAGCTTTCTTT	CSANLGPGTEAFF
-	TRBV6-2/TRBV6-3	few	TRBJ1-2	TGTGCCAGCAGTTACTCGAAGGTTTCCTATGGCTACACCTTC	CASSYSKVSYGYTF
-	TRBV4-3	few	TRBJ2-2	TGCGCCAGCAGCCAAGAACGGGGCTCGAACGGCGGGGAGCTGTTTTTT	CASSQERGSNGGELFF
TRBD2	TRBV6-1	-	TRBJ2-5	TGTGCCAGCACCCTTTGGGAGGGAGAGACCCAGTACTTC	CASTLWEGETQYF
TRBD1	TRBV20-1	-	TRBJ1-4	TGCAGTGCTCTCAGGCCTGGGGGGACAGGCGAAAAACTGTTTTTT	CSALRPGGTGEKLFF
-	TRBV7-6	-	TRBJ1-6	TGTGCCAGCAGCTTAGTTATTAGGCCGGAAGGGAATTCACCCCTCCACTTT	CASSLVIRPEGNSPLHF
TRBD1	TRBV6-1	few	TRBJ2-1	TGTGCCAGCAGGCCAGGAACAGGGGGCCCCTCCTACAATGAGCAGTTCTTC	CASRPGTGGPSYNEQFF
-	TRBV6-2/TRBV6-3	-	TRBJ1-5	TGTGCCAGCAGTTACGATAGCAATCAGCCCCAGCATTTT	CASSYDSNQPQHF
TRBD1	TRBV10-3	few	TRBJ1-2	TGTGCCACCAACTCAGGGGGTCTTTATGGCTACACCTTC	CATNSGGLYGYTF
-	TRBV5-4	-	TRBJ2-5	TGTGCCGGCAGCCTGCGGACTGGGCAACAAGAGACCCAGTACTTC	CAGSLRTGQQETQYF
-	TRBV2	few	TRBJ1-3	TGTGCCAGCAGAGGGGAGGGACTCTCTGGAAACACCATATATTTT	CASRGEGLSGNTIYF
TRBD2	TRBV20-1	few	TRBJ2-2	TGCAGTGCCCCGCGTAGGGCGGGGGGTGCCGGGGAGCTGTTTTTT	CSAPRRAGGAGELFF
TRBD2	TRBV2	few	TRBJ2-1	TGTGCCAGCAGTGAAGGGGCTAGCGGTTACTACAATGAGCAGTTCTTC	CASSEGASGYYNEQFF
-	TRBV30	few	TRBJ1-1	TGTGCCTGGAGTGTAGGGGCTTCGGGCACTGAAGCTTTCTTT	CAWSVGASGTEAFF
-	TRBV7-2	-	TRBJ2-2	TGTGCCAGCAGCTCCAGGGTGTCCAACACCGGGGAGCTGTTTTTT	CASSSRVSNTGELFF
-	TRBV6-1	-	TRBJ1-4	TGTGCCAGCACCCAGGGCCCTGGGGGGGGAAAACTGTTTTTT	CASTQGPGGGKLFF
TRBD2	TRBV29-1	-	TRBJ2-3	TGCAGCGTTGAACGCCGGACTAGTCCTGATACGCAGTATTTT	CSVERRTSPDTQYF
TRBD1	TRBV5-4	-	TRBJ1-2	TGTGCCAGCAGCTTGGACAGGGGAAGCGATGGCTACACCTTC	CASSLDRGSDGYTF
-	TRBV20-1	-	TRBJ1-4	TGCAGTGCTAGAAAGGTCGGAAATGAAAAACTGTTTTTT	CSARKVGNEKLFF
-	TRBV6-5	-	TRBJ1-2	TGTCCCAGCAGTTACTCGATCTGGGCCTTAGAAATCAGGAACTATGGCTACACCTTC	CPSSYSIWALEIRNYGYTF
-	TRBV11-3	-	TRBJ1-4	TGTGCCAGCAGCCAAGAGGGAAGACCGGGGGAAAAACTGTTTTTT	CASSQEGRPGEKLFF
-	TRBV6-5	-	TRBJ1-6	TGTGCCAGCAGTTACTTCTCACCTCAGGAAACCTATAATTCACCCCTCCACTTT	CASSYFSPQETYNSPLHF
-	TRBV11-3	-	TRBJ2-2	TGTGCCAGCAGCTTATTAGTGAACACCGGGGAGCTGTTTTTT	CASSLLVNTGELFF
-	TRBV12-3/TRBV12-4	-	TRBJ2-2	TGTGCCAGCAGTTTGGGGGTCCCCGGGGAGCTGTTTTTT	CASSLGVPGELFF
-	TRBV7-9	-	TRBJ2-2	TGTGCCAGCAGCCGCCAATACAACACCGGGGAGCTGTTTTTT	CASSRQYNTGELFF
TRBD1	TRBV19	few	TRBJ1-1	TGTGCCAGTAGTATGAGGGACAGTGCCAACACTGAAGCTTTCTTT	CASSMRDSANTEAFF
-	TRBV19	once	TRBJ1-2	TGTGCCAGTAGTATAGAGACCCCAGGGGCCCACGCCCCTAATTTCTATGGCTACACCTTC	CASSIETPGAHAPNFYGYTF
TRBD1	TRBV20-1	-	TRBJ2-2	TGCAGTGCTAGGACAGGGGTGGCCGGGGAGCTGTTTTTT	CSARTGVAGELFF